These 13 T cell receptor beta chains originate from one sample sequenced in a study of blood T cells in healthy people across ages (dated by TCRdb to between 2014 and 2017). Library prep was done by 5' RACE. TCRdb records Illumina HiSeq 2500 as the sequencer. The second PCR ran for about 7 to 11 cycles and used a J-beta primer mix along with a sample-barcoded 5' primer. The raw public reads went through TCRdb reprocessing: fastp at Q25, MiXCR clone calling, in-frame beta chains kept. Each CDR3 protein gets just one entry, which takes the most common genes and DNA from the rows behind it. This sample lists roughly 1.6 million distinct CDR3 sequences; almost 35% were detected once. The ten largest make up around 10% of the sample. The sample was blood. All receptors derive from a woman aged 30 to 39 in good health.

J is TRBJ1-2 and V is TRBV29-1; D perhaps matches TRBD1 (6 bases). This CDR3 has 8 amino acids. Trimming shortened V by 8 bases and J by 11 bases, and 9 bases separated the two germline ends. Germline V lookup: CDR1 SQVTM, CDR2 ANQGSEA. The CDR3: CSPDRYTF. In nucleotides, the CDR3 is TGCAGCCCCGACAGGTACACCTTC.

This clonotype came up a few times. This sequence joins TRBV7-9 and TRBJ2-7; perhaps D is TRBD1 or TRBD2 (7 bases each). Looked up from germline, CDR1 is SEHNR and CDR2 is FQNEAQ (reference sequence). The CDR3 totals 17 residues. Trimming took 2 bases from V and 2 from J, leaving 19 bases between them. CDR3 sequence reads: CASSLRGGQINTYEQYF. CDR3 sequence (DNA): TGTGCCAGCAGCTTAAGGGGGGGACAGATTAATACCTACGAGCAGTACTTC.

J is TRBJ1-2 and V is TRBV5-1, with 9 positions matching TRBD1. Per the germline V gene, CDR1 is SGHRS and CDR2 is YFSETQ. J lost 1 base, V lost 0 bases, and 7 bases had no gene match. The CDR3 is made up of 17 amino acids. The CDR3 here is CASSLDRGQALNYGYTF. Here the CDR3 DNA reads TGCGCCAGCAGCTTGGACAGGGGGCAGGCTCTTAACTATGGCTACACCTTC.

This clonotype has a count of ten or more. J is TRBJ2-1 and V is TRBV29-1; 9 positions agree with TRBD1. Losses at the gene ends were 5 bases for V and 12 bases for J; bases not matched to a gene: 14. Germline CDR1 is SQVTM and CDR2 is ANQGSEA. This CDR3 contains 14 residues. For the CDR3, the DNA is TGCAGCGTTATGGGACAGGGCCAGGTAGTAGGGCAGTTCTTC. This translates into CSVMGQGQVVGQFF.

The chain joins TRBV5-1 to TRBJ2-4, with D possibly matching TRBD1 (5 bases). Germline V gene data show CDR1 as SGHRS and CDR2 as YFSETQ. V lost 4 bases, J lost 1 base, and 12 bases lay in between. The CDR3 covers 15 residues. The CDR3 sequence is CASSPRPGAKNIQYF. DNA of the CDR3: TGCGCCAGCAGCCCACGACCAGGGGCCAAAAACATTCAGTACTTC.

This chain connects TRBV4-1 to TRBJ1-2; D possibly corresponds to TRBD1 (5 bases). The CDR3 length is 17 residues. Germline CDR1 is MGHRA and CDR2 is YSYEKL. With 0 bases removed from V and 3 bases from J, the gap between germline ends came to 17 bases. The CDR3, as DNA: TGCGCCAGCAGCCAAGATCTGGGCGGGGGTATAGACTATGGCTACACCTTC. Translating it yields CASSQDLGGGIDYGYTF.

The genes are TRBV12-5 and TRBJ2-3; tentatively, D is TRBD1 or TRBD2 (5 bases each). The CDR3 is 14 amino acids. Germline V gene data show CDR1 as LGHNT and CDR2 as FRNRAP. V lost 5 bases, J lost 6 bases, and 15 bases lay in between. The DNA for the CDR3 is TGTGCTAGTGGTCTCTCGGGACCCAAGGATACGCAGTATTTT. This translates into CASGLSGPKDTQYF.

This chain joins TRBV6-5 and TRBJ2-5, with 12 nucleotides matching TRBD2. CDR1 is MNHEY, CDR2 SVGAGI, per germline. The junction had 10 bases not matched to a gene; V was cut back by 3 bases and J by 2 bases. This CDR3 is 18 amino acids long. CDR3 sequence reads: CASSYGLASGGDQETQYF. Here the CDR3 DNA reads TGTGCCAGCAGTTATGGCTTGGCTAGCGGGGGGGATCAAGAGACCCAGTACTTC.

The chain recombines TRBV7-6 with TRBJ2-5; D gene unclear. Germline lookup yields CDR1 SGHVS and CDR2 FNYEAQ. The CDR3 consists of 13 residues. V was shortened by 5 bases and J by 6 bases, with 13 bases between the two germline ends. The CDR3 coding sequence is TGTGCCAGCAGCCCCCCCGACGTAAAGACCCAGTACTTC. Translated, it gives CASSPPDVKTQYF.

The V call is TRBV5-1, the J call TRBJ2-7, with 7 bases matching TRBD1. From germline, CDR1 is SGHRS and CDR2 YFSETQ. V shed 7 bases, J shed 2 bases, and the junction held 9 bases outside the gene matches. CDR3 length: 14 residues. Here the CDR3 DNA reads TGCGCCAGCCGGACCGGGACAGCTCCCTACGAGCAGTACTTC. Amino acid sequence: CASRTGTAPYEQYF. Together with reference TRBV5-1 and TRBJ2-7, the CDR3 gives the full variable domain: KAGVTQTPRYLIKTRGQQVTLSCSPISGHRSVSWYQQTPGQGLQFLFEYFSETQRNKGNFPGRFSGRQFSNSRSEMNVSTLELGDSALYLCASRTGTAPYEQYFGPGTRLTVT.

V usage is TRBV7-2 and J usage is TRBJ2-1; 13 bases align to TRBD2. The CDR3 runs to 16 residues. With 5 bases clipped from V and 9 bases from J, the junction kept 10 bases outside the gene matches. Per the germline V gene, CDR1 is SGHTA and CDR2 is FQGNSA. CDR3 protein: CASSLRGLAGVGEQFF. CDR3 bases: TGTGCCAGCAGCCTAAGAGGACTAGCGGGAGTAGGTGAGCAGTTCTTC.

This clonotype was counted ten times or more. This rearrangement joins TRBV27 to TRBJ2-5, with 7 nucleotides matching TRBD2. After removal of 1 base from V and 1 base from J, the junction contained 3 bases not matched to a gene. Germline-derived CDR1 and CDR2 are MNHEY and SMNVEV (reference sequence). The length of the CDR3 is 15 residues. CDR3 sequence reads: CASSLWASGQETQYF. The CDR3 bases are TGTGCCAGCAGTTTATGGGCTAGCGGCCAAGAGACCCAGTACTTC.

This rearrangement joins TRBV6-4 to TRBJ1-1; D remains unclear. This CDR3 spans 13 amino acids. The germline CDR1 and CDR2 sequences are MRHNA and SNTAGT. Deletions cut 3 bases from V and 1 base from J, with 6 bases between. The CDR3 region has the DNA TGTGCCAGCAGTGAACACCGGAACACTGAAGCTTTCTTT. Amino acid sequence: CASSEHRNTEAFF.